This TCR beta chain comes out of a study of T cell responses to AZD1222 COVID-19 vaccine. Whole-study results and caveats: Scientists sampled the repertoires only once the peak T cell response had passed.

As for this clone: What it binds is not known.

The CDR3 spans 16 residues. Germline lookup yields CDR1 SGHTA and CDR2 FQGNSA. The J segment lost 6 bases and the V segment lost 3 bases, leaving 10 bases of the junction unmatched. Clones were read by immunoSEQ multiplex PCR, and TCRdb kept only the in-frame ones, dropping some. The data contain about 120,000 clones, 85% to 90% of them seen just once; the ten biggest clones take up roughly 6.9%. The sample was peripheral blood, taken 28 days after the second AZD1222 dose. This sequence was found in an adult who received the AZD1222 COVID-19 vaccine. This rearrangement joins TRBV7-2 to TRBJ2-3; 9 bases fit TRBD1. CDR3 loop: CASSFRDRVGWDTQYF. Here the CDR3 DNA reads TGTGCCAGCAGCTTCCGGGACAGGGTAGGGTGGGATACGCAGTATTTT.